This is a list of T cell receptor beta chains from one sample in a study of beta chain features in type 1 diabetes. This table comes from immunoSEQ multiplex PCR, and its TCRdb copy is limited to in-frame clones, with some not included. The sample records roughly 170,000 clones, approximately 13% being singletons. The sequenced material came from central memory CD4+ T cells from blood. Receptors were obtained from a woman aged 18-35 years in good health. Each CDR3 is given with its conserved first and last residue. A D gene is named only where the DNA matches it firmly. For some rows the clone size is stated as once, few or many, or as a class when expanded; others skip it.

TRBV5-1	TRBD1	TRBJ2-3	NA	CASSPPVTGGTDTQYF	TGCGCCAGCAGCCCCCCCGTCACAGGGGGCACAGATACGCAGTATTTT
TRBV18	NA	TRBJ2-5	few	CASSAMDRGETQYF	TGTGCCAGCTCAGCAATGGACCGGGGGGAGACCCAGTACTTC
TRBV10-3	NA	TRBJ2-2	few	CAISEREPRNTGELFF	TGTGCCATCAGTGAGCGGGAGCCGCGGAACACCGGGGAGCTGTTTTTT
TRBV29-1	TRBD1	TRBJ2-1	NA	CQTGDNEQFF	TGCCAGACAGGGGACAATGAGCAGTTCTTC
TRBV18	TRBD1	TRBJ2-7	few	CASSPPTGGDEQYF	TGTGCCAGCTCACCACCTACAGGGGGCGACGAGCAGTACTTC
TRBV5-1	TRBD2	TRBJ2-5	few	CASSLALAGEETQYF	TGCGCCAGCAGCTTGGCCCTAGCGGGAGAAGAGACCCAGTACTTC
TRBV5-6	NA	TRBJ2-1	few	CASSFGPSVVNEQFF	TGTGCCAGCAGCTTTGGGCCTAGCGTGGTTAATGAGCAGTTCTTC
TRBV27	NA	TRBJ1-1	many	CASRPHKNTEAFF	TGTGCCAGCAGGCCTCACAAGAACACTGAAGCTTTCTTT
TRBV11-2	NA	TRBJ2-3	NA	CASSLTRADTQYF	TGTGCCAGCAGCTTAACTCGGGCAGATACGCAGTATTTT
TRBV29-1	TRBD2	TRBJ2-3	few	CSVELARGGSTDTQYF	TGCAGCGTTGAATTAGCGCGGGGGGGGAGCACAGATACGCAGTATTTT
TRBV28	NA	TRBJ2-7	NA	CASSPSADEQYF	TGTGCCAGCAGTCCGTCAGCGGACGAGCAGTACTTC
TRBV30	TRBD1	TRBJ1-2	few	CAWRDRGLGYTF	TGTGCCTGGCGCGACAGGGGGCTCGGCTACACCTTC
TRBV18	NA	TRBJ1-2	few	CASSHDSRYGYTF	TGTGCCAGCTCACATGACAGCCGCTATGGCTACACCTTC
TRBV28	TRBD1	TRBJ2-2	few	CASRPRTGGDTGELFF	TGTGCCAGCAGACCAAGGACAGGGGGCGACACCGGGGAGCTGTTTTTT
TRBV5-1	NA	TRBJ1-1	NA	CASSSTTNTEAFF	TGCGCCAGCAGCTCGACTACGAACACTGAAGCTTTCTTT
TRBV29-1	NA	TRBJ1-5	few	CSGGEQYGPQHF	TGCAGCGGAGGCGAGCAGTATGGGCCCCAGCATTTT
TRBV2	NA	TRBJ1-2	few	CASSDRAASYGYTF	TGTGCCAGCAGTGACAGGGCTGCCTCCTATGGCTACACCTTC
TRBV27	NA	TRBJ2-7	NA	CASNLLATPYEQYF	TGTGCCAGCAACCTTCTAGCGACTCCCTACGAGCAGTACTTC
TRBV27	TRBD2	TRBJ2-1	NA	CASSLRLAGRDEQFF	TGTGCCAGCAGTTTAAGACTAGCGGGACGGGATGAGCAGTTCTTC
TRBV5-6	NA	TRBJ2-1	NA	CASSLRLSSSYNEQFF	TGTGCCAGCAGCTTGAGACTCTCGAGCTCCTACAATGAGCAGTTCTTC
TRBV28	NA	TRBJ2-1	NA	CASSFHGRNEQFF	TGTGCCAGCAGTTTTCATGGGAGGAATGAGCAGTTCTTC
TRBV4-1	TRBD1	TRBJ1-4	few	CASSLQQGANGEKLFF	TGCGCCAGCAGCCTACAACAGGGGGCGAATGGTGAAAAACTGTTTTTT
TRBV13	NA	TRBJ2-7	NA	CASSLDRVRHEQYF	TGTGCCAGCAGCTTAGACAGGGTCAGACACGAGCAGTACTTC
TRBV5-1	NA	TRBJ1-3	NA	CASSLERFGNTIYF	TGCGCCAGCAGCTTGGAGAGGTTTGGAAACACCATATATTTT
TRBV29-1	TRBD2	TRBJ2-3	NA	CSVGGTSGSDTQYF	TGCAGCGTTGGTGGGACTAGCGGGAGTGATACGCAGTATTTT
TRBV14	NA	TRBJ1-1	NA	CASSQVTGIEAFF	TGTGCCAGCAGCCAAGTTACAGGGATTGAAGCTTTCTTT
TRBV4-2	TRBD2	TRBJ2-7	NA	CASSQGTSGTTSYEQYF	TGTGCCAGCAGCCAGGGGACTAGCGGGACCACCTCCTACGAGCAGTACTTC
TRBV5-1	NA	TRBJ2-5	NA	CASSPTGEPLQETQYF	TGCGCCAGCAGCCCCACGGGAGAACCCCTTCAAGAGACCCAGTACTTC
TRBV10-3	NA	TRBJ2-7	NA	CAIGRQDYEQYF	TGTGCCATCGGGAGGCAGGACTACGAGCAGTACTTC
TRBV7-9	NA	TRBJ1-1	NA	CASSLADLREAFF	TGTGCCAGCAGCTTAGCAGATTTGAGGGAAGCTTTCTTT
TRBV5-4	NA	TRBJ2-7	few	CASSLEQGVYEQYF	TGTGCCAGCAGCTTGGAACAGGGTGTCTACGAGCAGTACTTC
TRBV30	NA	TRBJ1-1	NA	CAWSRKQGRTEAFF	TGTGCCTGGAGCCGAAAACAGGGTCGCACTGAAGCTTTCTTT
TRBV29-1	TRBD2	TRBJ2-7	NA	CSVAGTSVSYEQYF	TGCAGCGTTGCCGGGACTAGCGTCTCCTACGAGCAGTACTTC
TRBV5-4	TRBD2	TRBJ2-7	NA	CASSRLAGGAYEQYF	TGTGCCAGCAGCCGACTAGCGGGAGGGGCCTACGAGCAGTACTTC
TRBV13	NA	TRBJ2-1	NA	CASSLVVSGYNEQFF	TGTGCCAGCAGCTTAGTAGTTTCGGGGTACAATGAGCAGTTCTTC
TRBV9	TRBD1	TRBJ1-5	NA	CASSVGGTGTQPQHF	TGTGCCAGCAGCGTAGGGGGGACAGGAACACAGCCCCAGCATTTT
TRBV5-1	TRBD2	TRBJ2-5	NA	CASSYKLADIQETQYF	TGCGCCAGCAGCTACAAACTAGCGGACATCCAAGAGACCCAGTACTTC
TRBV5-1	NA	TRBJ2-1	NA	CASSQKSGISYNEQFF	TGCGCCAGCAGCCAAAAAAGCGGCATCTCCTACAATGAGCAGTTCTTC
TRBV4-2	NA	TRBJ2-1	NA	CASSQDLGLAAYNEQFF	TGTGCCAGCAGCCAAGATCTTGGATTAGCGGCGTACAATGAGCAGTTCTTC
TRBV10-1	TRBD2	TRBJ2-1	NA	CASSPATSGRKNEQFF	TGCGCCAGCAGTCCCGCGACTAGCGGGAGGAAAAATGAGCAGTTCTTC
TRBV2	TRBD2	TRBJ2-1	NA	CASSTGTSGNEQFF	TGTGCCAGCAGTACCGGGACTAGTGGCAATGAGCAGTTCTTC
TRBV28	TRBD2	TRBJ2-7	few	CASSPTSGRAEQYF	TGTGCCAGCAGTCCGACTAGCGGGAGGGCGGAGCAGTACTTC
TRBV28	NA	TRBJ1-1	many	CASSFGAGRMNTEAFF	TGTGCCAGCAGTTTTGGGGCAGGGAGGATGAACACTGAAGCTTTCTTT
TRBV18	TRBD1	TRBJ2-1	NA	CASSRTGGFEQFF	TGTGCCAGCTCGAGGACAGGGGGCTTTGAGCAGTTCTTC